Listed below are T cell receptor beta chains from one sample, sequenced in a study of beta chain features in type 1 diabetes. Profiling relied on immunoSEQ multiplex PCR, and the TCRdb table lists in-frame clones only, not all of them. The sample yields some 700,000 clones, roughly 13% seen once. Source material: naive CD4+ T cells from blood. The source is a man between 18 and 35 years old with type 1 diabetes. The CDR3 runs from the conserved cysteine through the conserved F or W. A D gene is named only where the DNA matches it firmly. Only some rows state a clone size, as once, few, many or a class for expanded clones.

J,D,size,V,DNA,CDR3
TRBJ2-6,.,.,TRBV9,TGTGCCAGCAGCGTCTCGCCGGGGGCCAACGTCCTGACTTTC,CASSVSPGANVLTF
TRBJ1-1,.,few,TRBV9,TGTGCCAGCAGCGGCATACATCGTGAAGCTTTCTTT,CASSGIHREAFF
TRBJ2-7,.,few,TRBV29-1,TGCAGCGTTGAAGTCCGGGACCGAGGATTACGCGAGCAGTACTTC,CSVEVRDRGLREQYF
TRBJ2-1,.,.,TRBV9,TGTGCCAGCAGCGTAGGTGTCGGGCAGGGCAATGAGCAGTTCTTC,CASSVGVGQGNEQFF
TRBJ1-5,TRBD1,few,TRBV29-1,TGCAGCGTTGTGGTAGGGGGCACCGATCAGCCCCAGCATTTT,CSVVVGGTDQPQHF
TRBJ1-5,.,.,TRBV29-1,TGCAGCGTTGGAATCGGAGGCAATCAGCCCCAGCATTTT,CSVGIGGNQPQHF
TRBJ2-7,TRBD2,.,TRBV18,TGTGCCAGCTCCAGCCCGGGGGGGCAGGGAGAGCAGTACTTC,CASSSPGGQGEQYF
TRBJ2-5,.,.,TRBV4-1,TGCGCCAGCAGCCAAGTGATCCTCACAGAGACCCAGTACTTC,CASSQVILTETQYF
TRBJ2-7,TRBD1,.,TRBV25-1,TGTGCCAGCAGTGACGACAGGGGCCACGAGCAGTACTTC,CASSDDRGHEQYF
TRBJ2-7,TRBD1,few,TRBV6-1,TGTGCCAGCCTACCTGCCCCCGGGACAGCTTACGAGCAGTACTTC,CASLPAPGTAYEQYF
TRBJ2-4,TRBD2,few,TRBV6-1,TGTGCCGGCGGTACTAGCGGGGGAGATATTCAGTACTTC,CAGGTSGGDIQYF
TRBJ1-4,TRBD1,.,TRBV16,TGTGCCAGCAGCCAACAGGGGGTGGATGAAAAACTGTTTTTT,CASSQQGVDEKLFF
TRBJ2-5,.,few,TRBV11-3,TGTGCCAGCAGCTTAGCGGGCCGGCCCCCGTACTTC,CASSLAGRPPYF
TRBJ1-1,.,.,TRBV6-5,TGTGCCAGCAGTTACTCCCCGGGGGGGAACACTGAAGCTTTCTTT,CASSYSPGGNTEAFF
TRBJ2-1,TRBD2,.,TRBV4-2,TGTGCCAGCAGCTCGCATAGCGGGACCATTGAGCAGTTCTTC,CASSSHSGTIEQFF
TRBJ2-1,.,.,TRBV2,TGTGCCAGCGCCTACTACAATGAGCAGTTCTTC,CASAYYNEQFF
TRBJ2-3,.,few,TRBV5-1,TGCGCCAGCAGCTTGAAGATGGGCAGCCTTGCTGGTCGCACAGATACGCAGTATTTT,CASSLKMGSLAGRTDTQYF
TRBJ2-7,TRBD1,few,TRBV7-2,TGTGCCAGCAGCCCCCCCCTCCGGGACAGGGGTTTCGACGAGCAGTACTTC,CASSPPLRDRGFDEQYF
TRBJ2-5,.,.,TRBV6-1,TGTGCCAGCAGTGGGCACGTCCTCGGGACCCAGTACTTC,CASSGHVLGTQYF
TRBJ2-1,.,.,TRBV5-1,TGCGCCAGCAGCTTTCTAGCGCTGGCCGAGCAGTTCTTC,CASSFLALAEQFF
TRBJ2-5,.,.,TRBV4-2,TGTGCCAGCAGCCAATCGGGCAAGGGGGGGAAAGAGACCCAGTACTTC,CASSQSGKGGKETQYF
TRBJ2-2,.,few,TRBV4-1,TGCGCCAGCAGCCGACCTAGCGGGGAGCTGTTTTTT,CASSRPSGELFF
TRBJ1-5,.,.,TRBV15,TGTGCCACCAGCAGAGATCCGGACCCTAATCAGCCCCAGCATTTT,CATSRDPDPNQPQHF
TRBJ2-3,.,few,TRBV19,TGTGCCAGTAGAACGGGACCGGGTGCAGATACGCAGTATTTT,CASRTGPGADTQYF
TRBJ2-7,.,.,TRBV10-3,TGTGCCATCAGTGAGTCGAAGCCTCCCTACGAGCAGTACTTC,CAISESKPPYEQYF
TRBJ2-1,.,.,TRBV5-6,TGTGCCAGCAGCGGCCCCGGGAATGAGCAGTTCTTC,CASSGPGNEQFF
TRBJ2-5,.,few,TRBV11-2,TGTGCCAGCAGCTTAGTAGGACAGCAAGAGACCCAGTACTTC,CASSLVGQQETQYF
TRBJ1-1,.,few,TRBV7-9,TGTGCCAGCAGCTTAGGGGCGGCGAAGGACACTGAAGCTTTCTTT,CASSLGAAKDTEAFF
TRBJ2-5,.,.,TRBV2,TGTGCCAGCAGTTATACCGGGACACTCCAAGAGACCCAGTACTTC,CASSYTGTLQETQYF
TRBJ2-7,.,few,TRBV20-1,TGCAGTGCTAGGGTTACTACCGAGCAGTACTTC,CSARVTTEQYF
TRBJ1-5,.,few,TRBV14,TGTGCCAGCAGCGGTGGTCAGCCCCAGCATTTT,CASSGGQPQHF
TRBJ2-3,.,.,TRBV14,TGTGCCAGCAGCCAAGCCGGGTCAGGTACGCAGTATTTT,CASSQAGSGTQYF
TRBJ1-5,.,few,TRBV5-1,TGCGCCAGCAGCGTCGGTCCGATTAGCAATCAGCCCCAGCATTTT,CASSVGPISNQPQHF
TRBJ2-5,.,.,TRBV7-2,TGTGCCAGCAGCCACTCCCCGGAGGGCGCGATCCCGGAGACCCAGTACTTC,CASSHSPEGAIPETQYF
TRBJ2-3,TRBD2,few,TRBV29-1,TGCAGCGTTGAAGTGGCCCCCGGGACTAGCGGGGGGGATACGCAGTATTTT,CSVEVAPGTSGGDTQYF
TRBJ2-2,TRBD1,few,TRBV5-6,TGTGCCAGCACCGGGACAGGGGGCAGACACACCGGGGAGCTGTTTTTT,CASTGTGGRHTGELFF
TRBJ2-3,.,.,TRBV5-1,TGCGCCAGCAGCTTGGTTGCAGGAGATACGCAGTATTTT,CASSLVAGDTQYF
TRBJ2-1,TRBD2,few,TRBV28,TGTGCCAAGACTAGCGCCCATGAGCAGTTCTTC,CAKTSAHEQFF
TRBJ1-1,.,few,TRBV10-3,TGTGCCATTTCCGACAGAGAGAACACTGAAGCTTTCTTT,CAISDRENTEAFF
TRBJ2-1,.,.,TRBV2,TGTGCCAGCAGTGAGGCCATCGGGGGCGGTGAGCAGTTCTTC,CASSEAIGGGEQFF
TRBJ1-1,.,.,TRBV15,TGTGCCACCAGCAGAGGACCGTCGAACACTGAAGCTTTCTTT,CATSRGPSNTEAFF
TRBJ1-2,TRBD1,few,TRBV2,TGTGCCAGCAGGGCTGGACAGGGGGCGCATGGCTACACCTTC,CASRAGQGAHGYTF
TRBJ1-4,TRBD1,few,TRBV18,TGTGCCAGCTCAACCTACCACCACGGACAGGGAGAAAAACTGTTTTTT,CASSTYHHGQGEKLFF
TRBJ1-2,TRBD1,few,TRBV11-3,TGTGCCAGCAGCTTAGGACAGGGATATGGCTACACCTTC,CASSLGQGYGYTF
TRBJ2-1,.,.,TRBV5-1,TGCGCCAGCAGCTTGACCGTATATGAGCAGTTCTTC,CASSLTVYEQFF
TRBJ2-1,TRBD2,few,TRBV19,TGTGCCAGTAGCTTAGCGGGGCAATACAATGAGCAGTTCTTC,CASSLAGQYNEQFF
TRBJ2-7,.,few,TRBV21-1,TGTGCCAGCAGCAAAGGATGGGTTGGCCTAGCCTCCCACGAGCAGTACTTC,CASSKGWVGLASHEQYF
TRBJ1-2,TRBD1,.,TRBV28,TGTGCCAGCACCGGACAGGAAGATGGCTACACCTTC,CASTGQEDGYTF
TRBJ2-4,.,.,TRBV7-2,TGTGCCAGCAGCTTAGATGGCGAAGCCAAAAACATTCAGTACTTC,CASSLDGEAKNIQYF
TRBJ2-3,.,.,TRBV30,TGTGCCTGGAGTCTCCCGGGGGATGGCACAGATACGCAGTATTTT,CAWSLPGDGTDTQYF
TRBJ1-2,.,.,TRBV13,TGCGCCAGCAGCCTCAGACGGAAGCTATCTAACTATGGCTACACCTTC,CASSLRRKLSNYGYTF
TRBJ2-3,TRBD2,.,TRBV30,TGTGCCTGGAGCCGAGGGCTAGCGGACTTCACAGATACGCAGTATTTT,CAWSRGLADFTDTQYF
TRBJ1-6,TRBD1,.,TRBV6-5,TGTGCCAGCAGACAGAGGACAGGGACGATCTCACCCCTCCACTTT,CASRQRTGTISPLHF
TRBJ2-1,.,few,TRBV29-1,TGCAGCGTTGAGACAGGATACAATGAGCAGTTCTTC,CSVETGYNEQFF
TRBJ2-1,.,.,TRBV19,TGTGCCAGTAGTGTCGGACAGAACAATGAGCAGTTCTTC,CASSVGQNNEQFF
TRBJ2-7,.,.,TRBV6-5,TGTGCCAGCAGTTACGATCATGGGGGGCGGCCGACGGAGCAGTACTTC,CASSYDHGGRPTEQYF
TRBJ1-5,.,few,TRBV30,TGTGCCTGGAAACGGCAGGGAGATCAGCCCCAGCATTTT,CAWKRQGDQPQHF